This T cell receptor (beta chain) is from a study of blood T cell repertoires in COVID-19. Whole-study context: Sources were T cells, B-cell-depleted T cells, or PBMCs; the material itself was cDNA or gDNA.

This table comes from immunoSEQ multiplex PCR, and its TCRdb copy is limited to in-frame clones, with some not included. The table has about 81,000 clones, roughly 89% seen once. In this sample, this clone turned up once. V lost 3 bases to trimming and J lost 7 bases, with 12 bases between them. The germline gives CDR1 SQVTM, CDR2 ANQGSEA. The CDR3 runs 12 residues. Sequenced: peripheral blood. The receptor's source is a woman of 80 years or more with active COVID-19. The J gene is TRBJ1-2, the V gene TRBV29-1; no clear D gene. The CDR3 protein is CSVDGQNRGYTF. Written as DNA, the CDR3 is TGCAGCGTTGATGGTCAGAATCGTGGCTACACCTTC.